Below, 6 T cell receptor beta chains from the same sample are listed, as sequenced in a study of vaccination effects on CD4 cells after COVID-19. Antigen-specific CD4+ T cell clonotypes were called by their expansion after viral peptide-pool culture in ViraFEST. Once cultured for about 9 days, the cells underwent separation to obtain CD4+ T cells. Two-dose BNT162b2 or mRNA-1273 vaccination was given to participants. Produced via immunoSEQ multiplex PCR; TCRdb's table is partial and in-frame only. The sample has about 69,000 clones, 70% to 85% seen once; the top ten hold about 1.4%. These TCRs' antigens remain unknown. The source was CD4+ T cells from PBMCs cultured with HCoV-229E spike peptides, collected after COVID-19 vaccination. The receptors stem from a human donor who received a COVID-19 vaccine.

This chain connects TRBV25-1 to TRBJ2-4; D might be TRBD2 (5 bases). Germline V gene lookup returns CDR1 MGHDK and CDR2 SYGVNS. The ends were cut back, 8 bases at V and 6 bases at J, with 11 bases in the middle. The CDR3 has 12 amino acids. CDR3 sequence reads: CASRGRGNIQYF. As DNA, the CDR3 is TGTGCCAGCCGCGGACGGGGAAACATTCAGTACTTC.

The rearrangement joins TRBV24-1 to TRBJ2-5, with unresolved D. Germline lookup yields CDR1 KGHDR and CDR2 SFDVKD. V lost 4 bases to trimming and J lost 5 bases, with 7 bases between them. This CDR3 is built from 12 residues. CDR3 loop: CATSDRMETQYF. CDR3 in DNA: TGTGCCACCAGTGACCGGATGGAGACCCAGTACTTC.

This clone was seen a single time. The genes are TRBV19 and TRBJ1-2; D remains ambiguous. The CDR3 has 15 amino acids. Germline CDR1 is LNHDA and CDR2 is SQIVND (reference sequence). Trimming removed 10 bases from V and 4 bases from J, with 22 bases in between. The CDR3 loop is CATLPTTEYFYGYTF. The CDR3 nucleotides are TGTGCCACCCTCCCAACTACAGAGTACTTCTATGGCTACACCTTC.

J is TRBJ1-2 and V is TRBV28, with D tentatively TRBD1 (6 bases). The CDR3 spans 16 residues. CDR1 and CDR2 from the germline V gene are MDHEN and SYDVKM. V was clipped by 4 bases and J by 0 bases, with 15 bases between them. The CDR3 DNA is TGTGCCAGCAGTTCTGGGGGCAAGACAGCTAACTATGGCTACACCTTC. Translating gives CASSSGGKTANYGYTF.

This clone has only one observation. The chain recombines TRBV6-5 with TRBJ2-3; D remains ambiguous. The CDR3 totals 14 residues. From germline, CDR1 is MNHEY and CDR2 SVGAGI. V lost 0 bases and J lost 9, with 13 bases in between. The CDR3 spells CASSYSATTGTQYF. Here the CDR3 DNA reads TGTGCCAGCAGTTACTCTGCTACCACTGGGACGCAGTATTTT.

This clone appeared a few times. V gene TRBV10-1 combines with J gene TRBJ2-1; 12 nucleotides line up with TRBD2. The V gene's germline CDR1 is WNHNN and CDR2 SYGVQD (reference sequence). The CDR3 is 16 amino acids. The V and J ends lost 3 bases and 2 bases, in that order; junction bases with no gene match: 2. DNA for the CDR3: TGCGCCAGCAGTGACCGACTAGCGGGGGCCTACAATGAGCAGTTCTTC. Translating it yields CASSDRLAGAYNEQFF.